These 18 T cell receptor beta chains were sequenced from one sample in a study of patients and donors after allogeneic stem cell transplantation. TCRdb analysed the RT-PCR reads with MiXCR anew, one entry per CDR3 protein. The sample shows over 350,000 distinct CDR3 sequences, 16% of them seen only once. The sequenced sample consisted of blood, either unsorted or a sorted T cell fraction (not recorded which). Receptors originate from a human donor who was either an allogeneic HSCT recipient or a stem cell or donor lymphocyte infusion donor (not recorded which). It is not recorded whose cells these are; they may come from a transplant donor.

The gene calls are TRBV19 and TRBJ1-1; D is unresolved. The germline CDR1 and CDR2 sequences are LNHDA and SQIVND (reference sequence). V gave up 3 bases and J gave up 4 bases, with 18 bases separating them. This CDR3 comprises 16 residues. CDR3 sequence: CASSIGRGRKRTEAFF. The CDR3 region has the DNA TGTGCCAGTAGTATCGGGAGAGGGCGGAAACGCACTGAAGCTTTCTTT.

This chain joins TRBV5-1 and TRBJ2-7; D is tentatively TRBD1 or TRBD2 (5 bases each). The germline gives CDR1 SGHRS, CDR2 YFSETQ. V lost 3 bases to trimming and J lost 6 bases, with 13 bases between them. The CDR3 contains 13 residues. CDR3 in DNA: TGCGCCAGCAGCTGGGGACCACGGGTCGAGCAGTACTTC. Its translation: CASSWGPRVEQYF.

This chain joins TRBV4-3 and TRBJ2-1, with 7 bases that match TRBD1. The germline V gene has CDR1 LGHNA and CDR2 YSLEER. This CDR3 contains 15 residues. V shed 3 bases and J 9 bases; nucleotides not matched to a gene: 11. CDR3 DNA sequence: TGCGCCAGCAGCCATGGCCCCACGACAGGGACTGAGCAGTTCTTC. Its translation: CASSHGPTTGTEQFF.

As DNA, the CDR3 is TGCAGTGCTATGGCAGCGGGGGGCCACGAGCAGTACTTC. Protein sequence: CSAMAAGGHEQYF. V and J are TRBV20-1 and TRBJ2-7; TRBD2 agrees at 9 bases. V shed 4 bases and J 5 bases; nucleotides not matched to a gene: 6. CDR3 length: 13 amino acids. Looked up from germline, CDR1 is DFQATT and CDR2 is SNEGSKA (reference sequence).

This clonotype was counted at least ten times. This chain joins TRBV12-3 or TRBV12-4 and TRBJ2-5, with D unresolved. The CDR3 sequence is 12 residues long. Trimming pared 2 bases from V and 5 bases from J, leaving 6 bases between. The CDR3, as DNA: TGTGCCAGCAGTTTAAGTCCCGAGACCCAGTACTTC. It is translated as CASSLSPETQYF.

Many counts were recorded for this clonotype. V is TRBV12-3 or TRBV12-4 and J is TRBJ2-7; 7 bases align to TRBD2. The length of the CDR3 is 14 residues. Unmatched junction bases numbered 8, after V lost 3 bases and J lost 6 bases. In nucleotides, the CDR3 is TGTGCCAGCAGTTTGGGCGGGAGCTTCGGCGAGCAGTACTTC. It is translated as CASSLGGSFGEQYF.

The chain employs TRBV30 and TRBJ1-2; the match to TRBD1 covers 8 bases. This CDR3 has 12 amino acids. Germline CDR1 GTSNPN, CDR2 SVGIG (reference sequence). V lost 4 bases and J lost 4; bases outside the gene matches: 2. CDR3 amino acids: CAWTGGLYGYTF. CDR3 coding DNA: TGTGCCTGGACAGGGGGCCTCTATGGCTACACCTTC.

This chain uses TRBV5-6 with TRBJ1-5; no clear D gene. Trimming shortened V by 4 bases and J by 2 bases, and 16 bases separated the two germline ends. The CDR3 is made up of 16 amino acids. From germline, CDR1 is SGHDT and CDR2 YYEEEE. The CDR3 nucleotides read TGTGCCAGCAGCCTTTACGGGTTTTGGGGCAATCAGCCCCAGCATTTT. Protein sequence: CASSLYGFWGNQPQHF. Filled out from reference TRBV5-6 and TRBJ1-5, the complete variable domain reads DAGVTQSPTHLIKTRGQQVTLRCSPKSGHDTVSWYQQALGQGPQFIFQYYEEEERQRGNFPDRFSGHQFPNYSSELNVNALLLGDSALYLCASSLYGFWGNQPQHFGDGTRLSIL.

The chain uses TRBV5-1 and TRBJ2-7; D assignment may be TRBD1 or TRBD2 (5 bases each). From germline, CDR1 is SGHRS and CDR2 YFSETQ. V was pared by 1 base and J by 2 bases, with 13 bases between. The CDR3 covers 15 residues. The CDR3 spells CASSLYGTETYEQYF. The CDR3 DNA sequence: TGCGCCAGCAGCTTGTACGGGACGGAAACCTACGAGCAGTACTTC.

The CDR3: CSARSSQGGFNEKLFF. Written as DNA, the CDR3 is TGCAGTGCTAGATCCTCCCAGGGGGGGTTTAATGAAAAACTGTTTTTT. The rearrangement uses TRBV20-1 and TRBJ1-4; 7 nucleotides line up with TRBD1. CDR3 size: 16 residues. CDR1 DFQATT and CDR2 SNEGSKA come from the germline V gene (reference sequence). With V trimmed by 2 bases and J by 4 bases, 10 bases remained unmatched.

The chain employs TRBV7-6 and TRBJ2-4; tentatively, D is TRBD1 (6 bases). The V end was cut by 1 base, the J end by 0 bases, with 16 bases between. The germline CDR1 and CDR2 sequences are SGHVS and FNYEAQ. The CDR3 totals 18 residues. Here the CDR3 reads CASSLGGVRGQAKNIQYF. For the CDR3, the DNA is TGTGCCAGCAGCTTAGGGGGAGTCAGGGGACAAGCCAAAAACATTCAGTACTTC. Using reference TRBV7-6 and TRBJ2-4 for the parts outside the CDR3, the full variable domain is GAGVSQSPRYKVTKRGQDVALRCDPISGHVSLYWYRQALGQGPEFLTYFNYEAQQDKSGLPNDRFSAERPEGSISTLTIQRTEQRDSAMYRCASSLGGVRGQAKNIQYFGAGTRLSVL.

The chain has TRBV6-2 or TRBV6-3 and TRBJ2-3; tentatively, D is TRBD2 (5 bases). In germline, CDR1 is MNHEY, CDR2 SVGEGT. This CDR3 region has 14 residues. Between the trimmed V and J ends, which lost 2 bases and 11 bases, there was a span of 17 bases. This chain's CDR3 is CASSYEGLPYKQYF. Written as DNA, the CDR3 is TGTGCCAGCAGTTACGAGGGTCTCCCGTATAAGCAGTATTTT.

In nucleotides, the CDR3 is TGCGCCAGCAGCTTGTTCACAGGGTCCTACAATGAGCAGTTCTTC. This encodes CASSLFTGSYNEQFF. The gene calls are TRBV5-1 and TRBJ2-1, with a possible D match to TRBD1 (6 bases). Germline CDR1 is SGHRS and CDR2 is YFSETQ. This CDR3 spans 15 amino acids. Trimming shortened V by 1 base and J by 1 base, and 9 bases separated the two germline ends.

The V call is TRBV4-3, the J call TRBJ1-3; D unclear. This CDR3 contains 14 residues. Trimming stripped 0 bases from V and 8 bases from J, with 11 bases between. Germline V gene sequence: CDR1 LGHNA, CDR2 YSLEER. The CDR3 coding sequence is TGCGCCAGCAGCCAAGATTACAAGGTGTACACCATATATTTT. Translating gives CASSQDYKVYTIYF.

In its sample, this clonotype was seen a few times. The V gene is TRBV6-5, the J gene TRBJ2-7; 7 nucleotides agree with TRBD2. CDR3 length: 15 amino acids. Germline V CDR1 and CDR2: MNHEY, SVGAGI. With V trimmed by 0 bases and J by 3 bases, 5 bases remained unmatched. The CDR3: CASSYSGGSNYEQYF. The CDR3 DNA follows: TGTGCCAGCAGTTACTCGGGCGGGAGTAACTACGAGCAGTACTTC.

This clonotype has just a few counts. CDR3 amino acids: CSAPDRNSNQPQHF. In DNA form, the CDR3 reads TGCAGTGCCCCGGACAGGAATAGCAATCAGCCCCAGCATTTT. The rearrangement joins TRBV20-1 to TRBJ1-5, with 7 bases matching TRBD1. CDR1 DFQATT and CDR2 SNEGSKA come from the germline V gene (reference sequence). With 6 bases clipped from V and 0 bases from J, the junction kept 5 bases outside the gene matches. The CDR3 has 14 amino acids.

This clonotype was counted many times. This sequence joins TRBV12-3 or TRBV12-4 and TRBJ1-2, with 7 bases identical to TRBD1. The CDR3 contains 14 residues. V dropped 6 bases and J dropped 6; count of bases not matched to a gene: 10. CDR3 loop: CASSPGEGANGYTF. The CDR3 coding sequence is TGTGCCAGCAGCCCAGGGGAGGGGGCTAATGGCTACACCTTC.

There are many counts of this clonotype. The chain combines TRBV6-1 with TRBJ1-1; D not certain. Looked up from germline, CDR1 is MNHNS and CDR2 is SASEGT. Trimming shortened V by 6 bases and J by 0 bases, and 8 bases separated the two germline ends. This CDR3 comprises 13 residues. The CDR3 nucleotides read TGTGCCAGCAGCCGGGCCTTGAACACTGAAGCTTTCTTT. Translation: CASSRALNTEAFF.